This is a list of T cell receptor beta chains from one sample in a study of blood T cell repertoires in COVID-19. TCRdb keeps only in-frame clones here, not all; method: immunoSEQ multiplex PCR. The repertoire holds around 420,000 clones, roughly 86% seen once, with approximately 2% in the top ten. The material sequenced was PBMCs or T cells enriched from blood (not recorded which). These receptors were taken from a middle-aged woman with acute COVID-19. CDR3s include the opening cysteine and the closing phenylalanine or tryptophan. Fields, in order: D gene, V gene, J gene, CDR3 protein. The D gene is left open where the match is weak.

-	TRBV5-1	TRBJ2-6	CASSLVGSQGANVLTF
TRBD1	TRBV25-1	TRBJ1-1	CASQPNRGVTEAFF
-	TRBV12-3/TRBV12-4	TRBJ1-6	CASSLSNSPLHF
TRBD1	TRBV5-1	TRBJ1-6	CASSFNRQGGSPLHF
-	TRBV6-5	TRBJ1-2	CASRQQGAANYGYTF
-	TRBV3-1/TRBV3-2	TRBJ1-2	CASSLTGRGYTF
-	TRBV7-8	TRBJ1-4	CASSLEAGPNEKLFF
-	TRBV7-8	TRBJ1-1	CASSLRGARNTEAFF
-	TRBV7-2	TRBJ1-3	CASSLGTTGNTIYF
-	TRBV3-1/TRBV3-2	TRBJ2-1	CASSQNNPYNEQFF
TRBD1	TRBV15	TRBJ2-7	CATSEGTGKGSEQYF
-	TRBV6-5	TRBJ1-1	CASSTRDILNTEAFF
-	TRBV13	TRBJ2-1	CASSTSSYNEQFF
TRBD2	TRBV24-1	TRBJ2-5	CATSDAGLAGLSQETQYF
TRBD1	TRBV2	TRBJ2-7	CASGTGGGEQYF
TRBD1	TRBV7-6	TRBJ1-4	CASSRNAMSDRGVEKLFF
-	TRBV20-1	TRBJ1-5	CSARRQAQHF
-	TRBV29-1	TRBJ2-7	CSVEQATTEQYF